Sequencing of this T cell receptor (beta chain) was carried out in a study of blood T cell repertoires in COVID-19 (dated by TCRdb to 2018 to 2021). General notes on the study: Samples from collaborators originated in the United States, Italy and Spain and spanned both the acute and convalescent phases of COVID-19. Samples were obtained from the ongoing ImmuneRACE study (first 160 participants) and from some 1,300 subjects provided by 6 global collaborators. Deeply sampled blood TCRbeta repertoires from subjects exposed to, actively infected with, or recovered from COVID-19 were included in the dataset. The repertoires were released in a freely available public database meant as a resource for research on the immune response to SARS-CoV-2. The material from the prospective study consisted of cDNA or gDNA derived from T cells, B-cell-depleted T cells, or PBMCs. Where HLA class I and class II types were available, the types were taken from metadata supplied by the sample provider, not from assay-based typing. Sample metadata almost always included a de-identified subject ID, COVID-19 status, age in years and sex.

As to this clone: It lacks a known antigen. Base-call qualities are not available, and no considerably larger clone is one nucleotide away.

The immunoSEQ Assay, a bias-controlled multiplex PCR, was used to amplify TCRbeta CDR3 regions from genomic DNA. The original methods were these. The number of nucleated cells in each sample was estimated by amplification of reference gene primers within the assay. To quantify the absolute abundance of each unique TCRbeta CDR3 rearrangement, sequence reads were collapsed and filtered. For each sample, productive Simpson clonality was calculated as the square root of Simpson's diversity index over productive rearrangements. TCRdb obtained this table from immuneACCESS and retained in-frame rearrangements with V and J assigned. These tables miss some clones; where compared with another copy, unresolved V genes account for less than half of the shortfall, and the remainder is unexplained. The DNA gave D and trimming, while V, J and clone size come from that table. This sample has some 220,000 clones in its table, and 75% to 85% of those were observed once. Together, the top ten hold about 2.4% of the sample.

Results and caveats for the whole study, not just this receptor: The amount of clinical and demographic metadata varied by source and participant and was provided uncurated.

At one collaborating source in Seattle, patients were enrolled during active infection and were followed longitudinally through the course of disease. Collaborating institutions collected whole blood in K2EDTA tubes following their own protocols. For TCRbeta analysis, collaborators shipped samples as frozen whole blood, isolated PBMCs, or DNA extracted from either of those sample types. Sequencing was carried out using peripheral blood. This clonotype was obtained from a woman in her 70s with COVID-19, enrolled during active disease.

The CDR3 reads CASSLETAYNEQFF. The nucleotide sequence reads TGTGCCAGCAGCTTGGAAACAGCTTACAATGAGCAGTTCTTC. The chain is made from TRBV5-8 and TRBJ2-1; a confident D gene designation cannot be given. The CDR3 numbers 14 residues from cysteine through phenylalanine. Just CDR3 DNA is preserved here, 42 bases in frame from base 1. Taken from the germline V gene, the CDR1 and CDR2 loops are SGHTS and YDEGEE. Trimming at the junction amounts to 0 bases on V and 4 bases on J, and the germline ends lie 8 bases apart.